The rows below give T cell receptor beta chains drawn from one sample of a study of blood T cell repertoires in COVID-19. This table comes from immunoSEQ multiplex PCR, and its TCRdb copy is limited to in-frame clones, with some not included. The table includes hundreds of thousands of clones, about 89% detected once. The sequencing sample was made of peripheral blood. The receptor source for this set is a woman aged 40 to 49 who had recovered from COVID-19. CDR3s include the opening cysteine and the closing phenylalanine or tryptophan. D genes are given only for firm matches. Some rows have no size entry. The others give once, few or many, or a class for an expanded clone.

TRBV30	once	NA	TRBJ2-4	TGTGCCTGGAGTGTGGGACTGAACATTCAGTACTTC	CAWSVGLNIQYF
TRBV6-2/TRBV6-3	NA	NA	TRBJ2-5	TGTGCCAGCAGCGGACAAATCCAAGAGACCCAGTACTTC	CASSGQIQETQYF
TRBV5-6	few	NA	TRBJ1-2	TGTGCCAGCAGCTTGGGACAGGGCTACACCTTC	CASSLGQGYTF
TRBV18	NA	TRBD2	TRBJ2-1	TGTGCCAGCTCATCCCGACTAGCCCATGAGCAGTTCTTC	CASSSRLAHEQFF
TRBV5-8	NA	NA	TRBJ1-2	TGTGCCAGCAGCTGGGACACAACTAACTATGGCTACACCTTC	CASSWDTTNYGYTF
TRBV5-1	NA	TRBD1	TRBJ1-5	TGCGCCAGCAGCCCGGGACAGCCCAATCAGCCCCAGCATTTT	CASSPGQPNQPQHF
TRBV5-1	NA	TRBD1	TRBJ2-3	TGCGCCAGCAGCTTGGGAGGGGGCAATTCAGATACGCAGTATTTT	CASSLGGGNSDTQYF
TRBV5-1	NA	TRBD1	TRBJ1-1	TGCGCCAGCAGCATAGGACAGGGGATAGCTTTCTTT	CASSIGQGIAFF
TRBV5-1	NA	TRBD2	TRBJ2-2	TGCGCCAGCAGCCCTCTAGCGGGGGGGAACACCGGGGAGCTGTTTTTT	CASSPLAGGNTGELFF
TRBV6-5	NA	NA	TRBJ1-1	TGTGCCAGCACTCCTACGACAGGGAACACTGAAGCTTTCTTT	CASTPTTGNTEAFF
TRBV18	NA	TRBD1	TRBJ1-3	TGTGCCAGCTCCCAGACAGGGCAGGACTCTGGAAACACCATATATTTT	CASSQTGQDSGNTIYF
TRBV5-4	NA	NA	TRBJ1-2	TGTGCCAGCAGCTTGGTAGACAGGAGTAACTATGGCTACACCTTC	CASSLVDRSNYGYTF
TRBV9	once	TRBD2	TRBJ2-1	TGTGCCAGCAGCCCCTCGACTAGCGGGGGCCACAATGAGCAGTTCTTC	CASSPSTSGGHNEQFF
TRBV5-1	NA	TRBD1	TRBJ1-2	TGCGCCAGCAGCTTGCCCGGGGACAGCGCATTGGGTTTCACCTTC	CASSLPGDSALGFTF
TRBV5-5	NA	TRBD1	TRBJ2-7	TGTGCCAGCAGCATTGGGACAGGGATTCTGTACGAGCAGTACTTC	CASSIGTGILYEQYF
TRBV7-9	NA	TRBD2	TRBJ2-5	TGTGCCAGCAGCTTAGCAGGGACTAGCGAAGAGACCCAGTACTTC	CASSLAGTSEETQYF
TRBV4-3	NA	NA	TRBJ1-6	TGCGCCAGCAGCCAAGATCAGAGGAGCTCCTATAATTCACCCCTCCACTTT	CASSQDQRSSYNSPLHF
TRBV25-1	NA	NA	TRBJ2-1	TGTGCCAGCCGACTGGGTGGGAATGAGCAGTTCTTC	CASRLGGNEQFF
TRBV6-2/TRBV6-3	NA	NA	TRBJ2-1	TGTGCCAGCAGTTACTTGGGCCTTCTTTCCTACAATGAGCAGTTCTTC	CASSYLGLLSYNEQFF
TRBV19	NA	NA	TRBJ1-6	TGTGCCAGTAGTATAAGCAAGGGGGTCGATTCACCCCTCCACTTT	CASSISKGVDSPLHF
TRBV5-1	once	TRBD1	TRBJ2-2	TGCGCCAGCAGCCGGGGACAGGGGACCGGGGAGCTGTTTTTT	CASSRGQGTGELFF
TRBV11-2	NA	TRBD2	TRBJ2-1	TGTGCCAGCAGCCTCGGGACTAGTGGCAATGAGCAGTTCTTC	CASSLGTSGNEQFF
TRBV5-1	NA	TRBD1	TRBJ1-1	TGCGCCAGCAGCGACCAGGGGGTGAGTACTGAAGCTTTCTTT	CASSDQGVSTEAFF
TRBV4-3	NA	NA	TRBJ2-3	TGCGCCAGCAGCCCCTCTAACGCCCCGGGTGATACGCAGTATTTT	CASSPSNAPGDTQYF
TRBV7-9	NA	NA	TRBJ1-1	TGTGCCAGCAGCTTAGTCGGCGGGGGGGCTGAAGCTTTCTTT	CASSLVGGGAEAFF
TRBV4-1	NA	NA	TRBJ2-7	TGCGCCAGCAGCCCGTCCCCCAACAGCAACTACGAGCAGTACTTC	CASSPSPNSNYEQYF
TRBV5-1	NA	NA	TRBJ2-1	TGCGCCAGCAGCTCGCCCCCCGGGACATCAGCGGGGAATGAGCAGTTCTTC	CASSSPPGTSAGNEQFF
TRBV19	NA	NA	TRBJ1-1	TGTGCCAGTAGTAGCCTTACAGGGTATACTGAAGCTTTCTTT	CASSSLTGYTEAFF
TRBV29-1	NA	NA	TRBJ1-2	TGCAGCGTTGGGGGCGGCTACACCTTC	CSVGGGYTF
TRBV5-1	NA	TRBD2	TRBJ2-3	TGCGCCAGCGGGGATCGACTAGCGAGCACAGATACGCAGTATTTT	CASGDRLASTDTQYF
TRBV10-3	NA	TRBD2	TRBJ2-1	TGTGCCACCACTCTGGGAGGACTAGCGGGCCCCACAATTTACAATGAGCAGTTCTTC	CATTLGGLAGPTIYNEQFF
TRBV7-2	NA	NA	TRBJ2-2	TGTGCCAGCAGCTTTAAACAGGGTGGGCCCGGGGAGCTGTTTTTT	CASSFKQGGPGELFF
TRBV27	NA	NA	TRBJ1-1	TGTGCCAGCAGTTTATTACAGGGTGAAGCTTTCTTT	CASSLLQGEAFF
TRBV27	NA	NA	TRBJ1-1	TGTGCCAGCAGTTATCATCCCCGGGGAAACACTGAAGCTTTCTTT	CASSYHPRGNTEAFF
TRBV5-4	NA	TRBD1	TRBJ1-4	TGTGCCAGCAGCTCGGCCGGGACAGAGAATGAAAAACTGTTTTTT	CASSSAGTENEKLFF
TRBV3-1/TRBV3-2	NA	TRBD1	TRBJ1-2	TGTGCCAGCAGCCACGGACAGGGAATGGAAGGCTACACCTTC	CASSHGQGMEGYTF
TRBV11-2	NA	NA	TRBJ1-6	TGTGCCAGCAGCTTCGGGTCCTATAATTCACCCCTCCACTTT	CASSFGSYNSPLHF
TRBV7-8	NA	TRBD2	TRBJ2-2	TGTGCCAGCAGCTTAAGAGCGGGGGATAACACCGGGGAGCTGTTTTTT	CASSLRAGDNTGELFF
TRBV6-5	NA	TRBD2	TRBJ2-7	TGTGCCAGCAGAACCCAACTAGCGGTCTCCTACGAGCAGTACTTC	CASRTQLAVSYEQYF
TRBV15	NA	NA	TRBJ2-2	TGTGCCACCAGCAGGGAACAGTACACCGGGGAGCTGTTTTTT	CATSREQYTGELFF